This record concerns one TCR beta chain sequence. The ends lost 2 bases at V and 5 bases at J; junction bases unmatched: 7. Germline values: CDR1 SGHTA, CDR2 FQGNSA. The CDR3 loop spans 16 amino acids. While unrecorded immune exposures were likely, the donors were nominally healthy when sampled. The record originates from a study of cytomegalovirus exposure and HLA in healthy donors. PCR amplification relied on 60 Vbeta primers (plus 13 Jbeta primers). Assay: immunoSEQ multiplex PCR; the TCRdb copy retains only in-frame clones and omits some. This sample's clone table lists roughly 110,000 clones. Sequences were obtained from PBMCs. This TCR was recovered from a man aged 35-49 years in good health and CMV-seropositive. V usage is TRBV7-2 and J usage is TRBJ2-5; 11 bases align to TRBD2. The CDR3 nucleotides read TGTGCCAGCAGCTTACCTAGCGGGGGGAGGAGGGAGACCCAGTACTTC. Translation: CASSLPSGGRRETQYF.